The 9 T cell receptor beta chains presented below share a single source sample, sequenced in a study of blood T cell repertoires in COVID-19. Some clones are missing from TCRdb's copy, which holds only in-frame ones; the method was immunoSEQ multiplex PCR. Of 150,000 to 200,000 clones in the sample, 82% are singletons; the top ten hold around 5.2%. The material sequenced was peripheral blood. These receptors were taken from a woman in her twenties or thirties with acute or convalescent COVID-19.

This chain uses TRBV3-1 (or the pseudogene TRBV3-2) with TRBJ1-5; 7 bases agree with TRBD1. Germline V gives CDR1 LGHDT, CDR2 YNNKEL (reference sequence). V lost 9 bases, J lost 0 bases, and 8 bases stayed unmatched. This CDR3 has 15 amino acids. The DNA for the CDR3 is TGTGCCAGTTCACAGGGGCCGAATAGCAATCAGCCCCAGCATTTT. Translating gives CASSQGPNSNQPQHF.

Written as DNA, the CDR3 is TGTGCCAGCAGCTATCAGGGGGACAATCAGCCCCAGCATTTT. Its protein is CASSYQGDNQPQHF. This rearrangement joins TRBV3-1 (or the pseudogene TRBV3-2) to TRBJ1-5; TRBD1 aligns across 7 bases. Germline V lookup: CDR1 LGHDT, CDR2 YNNKEL (reference sequence). This CDR3 is 14 amino acids long. The J segment lost 3 bases and the V segment lost 5 bases, leaving 4 bases of the junction unmatched.

V and J are TRBV21-1 and TRBJ2-1; the table calls TRBD2, which could not be checked here. TRBV21-1 is a known pseudogene. The CDR3 spans 13 residues. The CDR3 spells CASIQRGVDEQFF. As DNA, the CDR3 is TGTGCCAGCATCCAGCGGGGGGTTGATGAGCAGTTCTTC.

This sequence joins TRBV30 and TRBJ2-1, with 13 nucleotides matching TRBD2. The CDR3 sequence is 15 residues long. CDR1 GTSNPN and CDR2 SVGIG come from the germline V gene (reference sequence). V was pared by 2 bases and J by 10 bases, with 8 bases of the junction left unmatched. The CDR3 is CAWSPGLAGTGEQFF. The CDR3 DNA reads as TGTGCCTGGAGTCCGGGACTAGCGGGAACCGGGGAGCAGTTCTTC. The full variable domain, completed using reference TRBV30 and TRBJ2-1, is SQTIHQWPATLVQPVGSPLSLECTVEGTSNPNLYWYRQAAGRGLQLLFYSVGIGQISSEVPQNLSASRPQDRQFILSSKKLLLSDSGFYLCAWSPGLAGTGEQFFGPGTRLTVL.

This clone was detected only a few times. The chain recombines TRBV6-2 or TRBV6-3 with TRBJ2-7, with TRBD1 matching 10 bases. This CDR3 comprises 15 residues. Germline loops: CDR1 MNHEY, CDR2 SVGEGT. V lost 3 bases, J lost 5 bases, and 7 bases stayed unmatched. The CDR3 reads CASSYPRTGGNEQYF. CDR3 coding DNA: TGTGCCAGCAGTTATCCCAGGACAGGGGGTAACGAGCAGTACTTC.

This rearrangement joins TRBV28 to TRBJ2-1; TRBD2 matches at 8 bases. The CDR3 spans 18 residues. Germline V lookup: CDR1 MDHEN, CDR2 SYDVKM. The V and J ends lost 7 bases and 3 bases, in that order; junction bases with no gene match: 17. The CDR3 region is CASTRPPQGLGVYNEQFF. For the CDR3, the DNA is TGTGCCAGCACCCGACCCCCCCAGGGACTAGGGGTCTACAATGAGCAGTTCTTC.

This sequence joins TRBV2 and TRBJ2-1, with TRBD2 matching over 12 bases. The CDR3 is 16 amino acids. The germline gives CDR1 SNHLY, CDR2 FYNNEI. V was pared by 6 bases and J by 5 bases, with 8 bases of the junction left unmatched. The CDR3 protein is CASRPRTSGKNNEQFF. The CDR3 nucleotides are TGTGCCAGCAGGCCCCGGACTAGCGGGAAGAACAATGAGCAGTTCTTC.

The V gene is TRBV7-2, the J gene TRBJ2-2; D is perhaps TRBD2 (5 bases). CDR3 length equals 15 residues. Germline CDR1 is SGHTA and CDR2 is FQGNSA. The V gene lost 5 bases and the J gene lost 4 bases, with 14 bases spanning the gap. CDR3 region: CASSPGLWGTGELFF. CDR3 nucleotide sequence: TGTGCCAGCAGCCCCGGACTGTGGGGCACCGGGGAGCTGTTTTTT.

The rearrangement joins TRBV2 to TRBJ1-4, with D hard to call. The V end lost 6 bases, the J end lost 8 bases, and 16 bases lay between the germline ends. Germline values: CDR1 SNHLY, CDR2 FYNNEI. The CDR3 sequence is 14 residues long. In DNA form, the CDR3 reads TGTGCCAGCAGGGGAGGCGGTGTTGGGGAAAAACTGTTTTTT. Its protein is CASRGGGVGEKLFF.